This T cell receptor beta chain was profiled in a study of T cells after yellow fever vaccination. Across the study: For low cell numbers, libraries were made with SMART-Seq v4 Ultra Low Input.

The V end was cut by 3 bases, the J end by 1 base, with 13 bases between. The germline CDR1 and CDR2 sequences are MGHDK and SYGVNS. The CDR3 is 15 amino acids. Study-level findings and limits: A weaker secondary response peaked on day 5, the primary on day 15. Clones from primary vaccination mostly reappeared after the booster (less than 98% CD4, around 90% CD8).

Template switching with 5'RACE generated the TCR cDNA and added a universal primer site and UMIs. TCRdb redid the calling of the 5' RACE reads with MiXCR, one entry per CDR3 protein. The sample shows some 340,000 distinct CDR3 sequences, about 4% of them seen only once. Worth noting for this clonotype: As yet, its antigen is unknown.

The receptor comes from a man aged 18 to 30 who received the YFV17D yellow fever vaccine. The source was PBMCs, collected 5 days after the yellow fever booster vaccination. The V call is TRBV25-1, the J call TRBJ2-7, with a possible D match to TRBD1 (5 bases). CDR3 in DNA: TGTGCCAGCAGTGACCAGTCAGGGAAATCCTACGAGCAGTACTTC. The encoded protein is CASSDQSGKSYEQYF.